The clone carrying this T cell receptor beta chain was seen repeatedly, ten times or more. The sample originates from a study of T-cell reconstitution after alpha-beta-depleted transplantation in children. CDR1 is SQVTM and CDR2 is ANQGSEA in the germline V gene. The germline V and J ends were trimmed by 8 bases and 3 bases, with 10 bases remaining between them. This CDR3 contains 12 residues. The TCRbeta library was prepared with unique molecular identifiers. MiXCR, applied by TCRdb to the PCR reads, yields one record per CDR3 protein. The sample shows almost 500,000 distinct CDR3 sequences, roughly a tenth of them seen only once.

The TCR sequence derives from a child aged 2 to 9 with inherited bone marrow failure, due to receive a stem cell transplant. The input for sequencing was PBMCs, taken before TCRalphabeta/CD19-depleted stem cell transplant. This chain connects TRBV29-1 to TRBJ2-2; no clear D gene. For the CDR3, the DNA is TGCAGCTGTAAGCCTGACACCGGGGAGCTGTTTTTT. Translating it yields CSCKPDTGELFF.